One and the same sample provided the 11 T cell receptor beta chains below, sequenced in a study of T-cell memory formation after mild COVID-19. One entry per CDR3 protein, called by TCRdb with MiXCR from the 5' RACE reads. The sample contains about 320,000 distinct CDR3 sequences, roughly an eighth of which appear only once. The sample was PBMCs or a T cell subset sorted from them (not recorded which). The receptors shown here come from a man younger than 35 who had mild COVID-19 (a few samples of this study predate the infection). Cell type and time point are not known.

The chain links TRBV15 to TRBJ1-5; D gene unclear. The CDR3 totals 15 residues. Germline assignment: CDR1 LNHNV and CDR2 YYDKDF (reference sequence). The ends were cut back, 0 bases at V and 8 bases at J, with 14 bases in the middle. The DNA for the CDR3 is TGTGCCACCAGCAGAGATAGAGGCCCCTTTGAGCCCCAGCATTTT. As protein: CATSRDRGPFEPQHF. Filled out from reference TRBV15 and TRBJ1-5, the complete variable domain reads DAMVIQNPRYQVTQFGKPVTLSCSQTLNHNVMYWYQQKSSQAPKLLFHYYDKDFNNEADTPDNFQSRRPNTSFCFLDIRSPGLGDTAMYLCATSRDRGPFEPQHFGDGTRLSIL.

This clonotype was seen only a few times. The chain employs TRBV10-3 and TRBJ2-3; 13 bases are shared with TRBD2. The trim removed 4 bases at V and 2 bases at J, leaving 3 bases unmatched. Germline V gene sequence: CDR1 ENHRY, CDR2 SYGVKD. The CDR3 totals 16 residues. CDR3: CAISAGTSGTTDTQYF. CDR3 bases: TGTGCCATCAGTGCTGGGACTAGCGGGACCACAGATACGCAGTATTTT.

This clonotype was seen a few times. This rearrangement joins TRBV4-3 to TRBJ2-3, with a weak D call TRBD1 (6 bases). V lost 1 base and J 2 bases, leaving 10 bases between the germline ends. CDR3 length: 15 amino acids. The germline V gene has CDR1 LGHNA and CDR2 YSLEER. This CDR3 reads CASSQVRGYTDTQYF. The CDR3 region has the DNA TGCGCCAGCAGCCAAGTAAGGGGGTACACAGATACGCAGTATTTT.

This clonotype has a count of ten or more. This chain joins TRBV12-3 or TRBV12-4 and TRBJ1-1; TRBD1 is a possible D gene (5 bases). There are 13 residues in the CDR3. Trimming cost V 3 bases and J 4 bases, with 9 bases left between them. Here the CDR3 reads CASSFGGATEAFF. The CDR3 DNA reads TGTGCCAGCAGTTTCGGCGGGGCCACTGAAGCTTTCTTT.

This sequence joins TRBV18 and TRBJ1-1; maybe TRBD1 (5 bases). Trimming removed 3 bases at V and 0 bases at J, with 11 bases between. Germline-derived CDR1 and CDR2 are KGHSH and LQKENI. The CDR3 consists of 15 residues. The CDR3 is CASSPPGRLNTEAFF. CDR3 coding DNA: TGTGCCAGCTCACCCCCGGGACGATTGAACACTGAAGCTTTCTTT. Full variable domain (rest looked up from reference TRBV18 and TRBJ1-1): NAGVMQNPRHLVRRRGQEARLRCSPMKGHSHVYWYRQLPEEGLKFMVYLQKENIIDESGMPKERFSAEFPKEGPSILRIQQVVRGDSAAYFCASSPPGRLNTEAFFGQGTRLTVV.

J is TRBJ1-1 and V is TRBV6-5, with D possibly being TRBD1 (5 bases). V lost 5 bases to trimming and J lost 10 bases, with 14 bases between them. This CDR3 is 12 amino acids long. The germline CDR1 and CDR2 sequences are MNHEY and SVGAGI. This CDR3 is CASSPGGAGAFF. DNA of the CDR3: TGTGCCAGCAGTCCTGGGGGTGCGGGAGCTTTCTTT.

The chain is built from TRBV7-2 and TRBJ2-7, with 7 bases lining up with TRBD1. V shed 1 base and J 6 bases; nucleotides not matched to a gene: 12. The CDR3 extends over 16 amino acids. Germline CDR1 and CDR2: SGHTA and FQGNSA. CDR3 residues: CASSLVVSTGKGEQYF. The CDR3 nucleotides read TGTGCCAGCAGCTTAGTTGTCTCGACAGGGAAGGGCGAGCAGTACTTC.

This clonotype was observed a handful of times. The CDR3 sequence: CATSDRGGSDEQFF. CDR3 nucleotide sequence: TGTGCCACCAGTGACCGGGGGGGCAGCGATGAGCAGTTCTTC. The chain couples TRBV24-1 to TRBJ2-1; TRBD2 matches 8 bases. V shed 4 bases, J shed 8 bases, and the junction held 6 bases outside the gene matches. Germline V lookup: CDR1 KGHDR, CDR2 SFDVKD. The CDR3 extends over 14 amino acids.

This clonotype appeared a few times. The chain carries TRBV20-1 and TRBJ1-4; 8 positions match TRBD1. CDR3 length equals 13 residues. The germline V gene has CDR1 DFQATT and CDR2 SNEGSKA (reference sequence). The V gene end was trimmed by 4 bases and the J gene end by 6 bases; junction bases not matched to a gene: 4. The CDR3 region is CSAIGQGDEKLFF. The CDR3 DNA reads as TGCAGTGCTATCGGACAGGGTGATGAAAAACTGTTTTTT.

This clonotype has only a few counts. This chain links TRBV6-4 with TRBJ1-1, with D perhaps TRBD1 (6 bases). V was cut by 6 bases and J by 1 base, with 12 bases left in between. Germline lookup yields CDR1 MRHNA and CDR2 SNTAGT. The CDR3 extends over 14 amino acids. The CDR3 here is CASRPGGANTEAFF. For the CDR3, the DNA is TGTGCCAGCAGGCCCGGGGGGGCGAACACTGAAGCTTTCTTT.

This clonotype was observed a handful of times. J is TRBJ1-5 and V is TRBV4-3; D is undetermined. The CDR3 is 15 residues long. Per germline, CDR1 LGHNA and CDR2 YSLEER. Trimming stripped 0 bases from V and 5 bases from J, with 11 bases between. CDR3 sequence reads: CASSQDGSSHQPQHF. CDR3 bases: TGCGCCAGCAGCCAAGATGGCAGTTCCCATCAGCCCCAGCATTTT.